This T cell receptor beta chain came from a study of blood T cell repertoires in COVID-19. Whole-study context: COVID-19 samples from acute and convalescent phases originated in the United States, Italy and Spain. Sample material is recorded as cDNA or gDNA derived from T cells, B-cell-depleted T cells, or PBMCs.

The assay was immunoSEQ multiplex PCR, and TCRdb's table has in-frame clones only and misses some. The sample includes around 270,000 clones, 80% to 90% seen only once; the top ten take approximately 4.2%. The clonotype comes from a man aged 35 to 55 with acute or convalescent COVID-19. Sequenced input: peripheral blood.

The CDR3 sequence: CASQYGGGNTEAFF. Here the CDR3 DNA reads TGCGCCAGCCAATACGGGGGAGGGAACACTGAAGCTTTCTTT. This rearrangement joins TRBV5-1 to TRBJ1-1; D is possibly TRBD1 (5 bases). The CDR3 has 14 amino acids. V lost 7 bases to trimming and J lost 1 base, with 14 bases between them. Germline V gene sequence: CDR1 SGHRS, CDR2 YFSETQ.